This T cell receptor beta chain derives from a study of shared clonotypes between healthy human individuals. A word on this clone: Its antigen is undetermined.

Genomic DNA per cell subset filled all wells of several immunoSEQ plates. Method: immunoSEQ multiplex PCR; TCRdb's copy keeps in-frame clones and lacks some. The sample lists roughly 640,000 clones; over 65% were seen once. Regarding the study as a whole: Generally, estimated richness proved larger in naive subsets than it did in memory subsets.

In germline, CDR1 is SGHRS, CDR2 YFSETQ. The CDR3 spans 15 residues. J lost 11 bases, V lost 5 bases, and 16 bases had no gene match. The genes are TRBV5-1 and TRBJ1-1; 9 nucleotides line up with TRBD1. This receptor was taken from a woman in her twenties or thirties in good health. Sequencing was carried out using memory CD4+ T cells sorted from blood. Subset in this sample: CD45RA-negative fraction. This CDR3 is CASRTGTGSSQEAFF. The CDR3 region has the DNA TGCGCCAGCAGAACCGGGACAGGGTCATCGCAGGAGGCTTTCTTT.